These 14 T cell receptor beta chains were all obtained from the same sample, sequenced in a study of CD8 T cells in acute hepatitis C reinfection. Time point meaning: naive CD8 control sorted from an acute-time-point sample. Produced via immunoSEQ multiplex PCR; TCRdb's table is partial and in-frame only. This table holds 30,000 to 45,000 clones, approximately 85% found once. Sequencing was performed on naive CD8+ T cells from PBMCs. These receptors all come from a woman under 30 who spontaneously cleared hepatitis C infection.

This chain joins TRBV30 and TRBJ2-5; D gene uncertain. V lost 4 bases to trimming and J lost 5 bases, with 5 bases between them. CDR1 and CDR2 (germline): GTSNPN, SVGIG (reference sequence). CDR3 size: 10 residues. CDR3 sequence (DNA): TGTGCCTGGACCGGGGAGACCCAGTACTTC. This codes for CAWTGETQYF.

This clone turned up a few times. V gene TRBV29-1 combines with J gene TRBJ1-2; D is undetermined. The germline gives CDR1 SQVTM, CDR2 ANQGSEA. V lost 4 bases to trimming and J lost 2 bases, with 14 bases between them. The CDR3 is made up of 14 amino acids. CDR3 nucleotides: TGCAGCGTTGGGCCCCTACAGAGGAACTATGGCTACACCTTC. Translated, it gives CSVGPLQRNYGYTF.

This chain links TRBV6-5 with TRBJ1-5; TRBD1 aligns across 7 bases. Looked up from germline, CDR1 is MNHEY and CDR2 is SVGAGI. The CDR3 spans 15 residues. With 0 bases clipped from V and 4 bases from J, the junction kept 3 bases outside the gene matches. The CDR3, as DNA: TGTGCCAGCAGTTACTCAGGGACAGTGAATCAGCCCCAGCATTTT. Encoded protein: CASSYSGTVNQPQHF.

The rearrangement joins TRBV12-5 to TRBJ1-4; no clear D gene. CDR1 and CDR2 (germline): LGHNT, FRNRAP. V was cut by 3 bases and J by 2 bases, with 7 bases left in between. The CDR3 is 14 residues long. In nucleotides, the CDR3 is TGTGCTAGTGGTTTTTTCTCCACTAATGAAAAACTGTTTTTT. Residues: CASGFFSTNEKLFF. The full variable domain, with the rest looked up from reference TRBV12-5 and TRBJ1-4, is DARVTQTPRHKVTEMGQEVTMRCQPILGHNTVFWYRQTMMQGLELLAYFRNRAPLDDSGMPKDRFSAEMPDATLATLKIQPSEPRDSAVYFCASGFFSTNEKLFFGSGTQLSVL.

The chain has TRBV7-2 and TRBJ1-5; no clear D. CDR1 is SGHTA and CDR2 is FQGNSA in the germline V gene. Between the trimmed V and J ends, which lost 5 bases and 5 bases, there was a span of 7 bases. The CDR3 covers 12 residues. This CDR3 is CASSPTDQPQHF. The DNA of the CDR3 is TGTGCCAGCAGCCCTACAGATCAGCCCCAGCATTTT.

The V call is TRBV30, the J call TRBJ1-5; possibly TRBD1 for D (5 bases). Germline values: CDR1 GTSNPN, CDR2 SVGIG (reference sequence). This CDR3 has 16 amino acids. Trimming took 0 bases from V and 3 from J, leaving 15 bases between them. For the CDR3, the DNA is TGTGCCTGGAGTGTGCAGGGTAAGGGCCACAATCAGCCCCAGCATTTT. Amino acids: CAWSVQGKGHNQPQHF.

The gene calls are TRBV19 and TRBJ1-3; D remains unclear. Trimming shortened V by 3 bases and J by 0 bases, and 12 bases separated the two germline ends. CDR1 and CDR2 from the germline V gene are LNHDA and SQIVND (reference sequence). The CDR3 covers 16 residues. CDR3 sequence reads: CASSIEDLFSGNTIYF. The CDR3, as DNA: TGTGCCAGTAGTATCGAAGATCTTTTCTCTGGAAACACCATATATTTT.

This chain joins TRBV2 and TRBJ1-1; D gene ambiguous. Germline V CDR1 and CDR2: SNHLY, FYNNEI. The CDR3 loop spans 12 amino acids. Deletions cut 4 bases from V and 8 bases from J, with 11 bases between. CDR3 region: CASSGSVSEAFF. The CDR3 nucleotides read TGTGCCAGCAGTGGATCTGTCAGCGAAGCTTTCTTT.

This chain connects TRBV14 to TRBJ2-7, with 8 bases lining up with TRBD1. This CDR3 has 17 residues. Germline V gene lookup returns CDR1 SGHDN and CDR2 FVKESK. Unmatched junction bases numbered 8, after V lost 1 base and J lost 0 bases. In DNA, the CDR3 is TGTGCCAGCAGCCAAGGAGGCAGGGGGCAATCCTCCTACGAGCAGTACTTC. The encoded protein is CASSQGGRGQSSYEQYF.

V and J are TRBV7-9 and TRBJ2-1, with D possibly TRBD2 on 6 matching bases. The V gene lost 1 base and the J gene lost 0 bases, with 19 bases spanning the gap. Germline CDR1 SEHNR, CDR2 FQNEAQ (reference sequence). The CDR3 length is 19 residues. The CDR3 spells CASSLGSGGMKSSYNEQFF. The CDR3, as DNA: TGTGCCAGCAGCTTAGGTTCTGGCGGGATGAAGAGCTCCTACAATGAGCAGTTCTTC.

V is TRBV9 and J is TRBJ2-7; TRBD2 is a possible D gene (6 bases). In germline, CDR1 is SGDLS, CDR2 YYNGEE. V lost 7 bases, J lost 0 bases, and 8 bases lay in between. CDR3 length: 12 amino acids. CDR3 in amino acids: CASGGSSYEQYF. CDR3 bases: TGTGCCAGCGGAGGGAGCTCCTACGAGCAGTACTTC.

This rearrangement joins TRBV19 to TRBJ1-2; a possible D gene is TRBD1 (6 bases). The CDR3 runs 16 residues. The V gene's germline CDR1 is LNHDA and CDR2 SQIVND (reference sequence). The V and J ends lost 0 bases and 5 bases respectively, with 16 bases between them. The CDR3 region has the DNA TGTGCCAGTAGTATAGATCGGACGACAGGACTTTATGGCTACACCTTC. As protein: CASSIDRTTGLYGYTF.

The chain is built from TRBV7-2 and TRBJ2-1, with a possible D match to TRBD2 (7 bases). Trimming cost V 5 bases and J 9 bases, with 17 bases left between them. Germline V gene lookup returns CDR1 SGHTA and CDR2 FQGNSA. The CDR3 is 14 amino acids. CDR3 amino acids: CASSPRGGGSEQFF. The CDR3 nucleotides are TGTGCCAGCAGCCCTAGAGGGGGGGGGAGTGAGCAGTTCTTC.

The V gene is TRBV7-6, the J gene TRBJ2-1; 10 bases agree with TRBD2. This CDR3 comprises 15 residues. Per the germline V gene, CDR1 is SGHVS and CDR2 is FNYEAQ. With V trimmed by 1 base and J by 4 bases, 1 base remained unmatched. CDR3 nucleotides: TGTGCCAGCAGCTTAGTGGGACTAGCGTACAATGAGCAGTTCTTC. This sequence encodes CASSLVGLAYNEQFF. Drawing the rest from reference TRBV7-6 and TRBJ2-1, the complete variable domain is GAGVSQSPRYKVTKRGQDVALRCDPISGHVSLYWYRQALGQGPEFLTYFNYEAQQDKSGLPNDRFSAERPEGSISTLTIQRTEQRDSAMYRCASSLVGLAYNEQFFGPGTRLTVL.